This T cell receptor beta chain emerged from a study of CXCR3-negative and CXCR3-positive naive CD8 T cells. Study observations and caveats: Naive CXCR3-positive and CXCR3-negative cells shared TRBV-TRBJ usage; memory cells diverged.

Germline V gene sequence: CDR1 SGHTA, CDR2 FQGNSA. This CDR3 spans 13 amino acids. Turning to this clonotype: Its antigen is undetermined.

UMI-labeled 5' RACE TRB cDNA libraries were prepared from the cells. Reanalyzing the 5' RACE reads, TCRdb keeps one entry per CDR3 protein, without DNA. The sample spans some 9,600 distinct CDR3 sequences; the ten largest clones claim approximately 0.99%. The chain links TRBV7-2 to TRBJ2-1; as DNA is missing, the TRBD1 call by TCRdb cannot be tested. Specimen: naive CXCR3- CD8+ T cells from blood. Subset specified: CD45RO-CCR7+CD27+CD95- naive CD8+ T cells lacking CXCR3 (TNR3-). This TCR derives from a human donor in good health. Some clones in this sample may be carry-over from other donors' samples. The chain's CDR3 is CASSWGDGNEQFF.